These T cell receptor beta chains were read from a single sample in a study of glioma-infiltrating T cells after dendritic cell vaccination. Libraries were prepared by immunoSEQ multiplex PCR; TCRdb keeps only in-frame clonotypes and omits some of them. The sample lists about 82,000 clones; about 90% were seen once. This specimen consisted of blood, obtained before dendritic cell vaccination. These receptors were collected from a human donor with glioblastoma. CDR3s leave out the opening cysteine and the closing phenylalanine or tryptophan. Fields, in order: J gene, V gene, CDR3 protein.

j_call: TRBJ2-2
v_call: TRBV2
cdr3_aa: ASSDPTGTGELF

j_call: TRBJ2-5
v_call: TRBV30
cdr3_aa: AWRPTPGGAQY

j_call: TRBJ2-7
v_call: TRBV5-6
cdr3_aa: ASSLVLAGTGYEQY

j_call: TRBJ1-5
v_call: TRBV7-8
cdr3_aa: ASSPRGTGRGNQPQH

j_call: TRBJ1-1
v_call: TRBV6-5
cdr3_aa: ASRFRGFTEAF

j_call: TRBJ2-5
v_call: TRBV2
cdr3_aa: ASSYKNGETQY

j_call: TRBJ2-1
v_call: TRBV4-2
cdr3_aa: ASSQGQGLNEQF

j_call: TRBJ1-1
v_call: TRBV5-5
cdr3_aa: ASSLSTDIMNTEAF

j_call: TRBJ1-1
v_call: TRBV10-3
cdr3_aa: AISEGKGWNTEAF

j_call: TRBJ2-1
v_call: TRBV14
cdr3_aa: ASSQAPSRLSYNEQF

j_call: TRBJ2-1
v_call: TRBV5-1
cdr3_aa: ASSLTTGGQGATSGRF

j_call: TRBJ2-7
v_call: TRBV11-2
cdr3_aa: ASSSGQGDEQY

j_call: TRBJ2-4
v_call: TRBV4-1
cdr3_aa: ASSQVPLAKNIQY

j_call: TRBJ2-7
v_call: TRBV7-3
cdr3_aa: ASSPAGGSYEQY

j_call: TRBJ1-4
v_call: TRBV6-6
cdr3_aa: ASSTTGGNEKLF

j_call: TRBJ2-1
v_call: TRBV6-6
cdr3_aa: ASSPQGSNEQF

j_call: TRBJ1-2
v_call: TRBV5-5
cdr3_aa: ASSSLGARGYGYT

j_call: TRBJ2-7
v_call: TRBV6-6
cdr3_aa: ASSYVEQGPYEQY

j_call: TRBJ2-5
v_call: TRBV15
cdr3_aa: ATSRALAGGKTQY

j_call: TRBJ2-1
v_call: TRBV9
cdr3_aa: ASSTGGNYNEQF

j_call: TRBJ2-7
v_call: TRBV19
cdr3_aa: ASRSSELTYEQY

j_call: TRBJ1-2
v_call: TRBV15
cdr3_aa: ATSGETGGASGYT

j_call: TRBJ2-7
v_call: TRBV11-3
cdr3_aa: ASGPGQGPYEQY

j_call: TRBJ2-1
v_call: TRBV18
cdr3_aa: ASSSETSGASYNEQF

j_call: TRBJ1-2
v_call: TRBV6-1
cdr3_aa: ASKEQGPNGAGYT

j_call: TRBJ2-1
v_call: TRBV6-4
cdr3_aa: ASSDSTSGGAEQF

j_call: TRBJ2-2
v_call: TRBV27
cdr3_aa: ASSWDRGSSTGELF

j_call: TRBJ1-5
v_call: TRBV21-1
cdr3_aa: ASSGAGDQPQH

j_call: TRBJ1-5
v_call: TRBV2
cdr3_aa: ASSADSYQPQH

j_call: TRBJ1-1
v_call: TRBV19
cdr3_aa: ASSADRWQNTEAF

j_call: TRBJ1-1
v_call: TRBV6-1
cdr3_aa: ASTRSGPLNTEAF

j_call: TRBJ1-2
v_call: TRBV5-1
cdr3_aa: ASSLATGTFYGYT

j_call: TRBJ2-7
v_call: TRBV30
cdr3_aa: AWKTQGATLSEQY

j_call: TRBJ1-2
v_call: TRBV9
cdr3_aa: ASSDRTGPYGYT

j_call: TRBJ2-3
v_call: TRBV7-3
cdr3_aa: ASSPIGTDTQY

j_call: TRBJ2-1
v_call: TRBV4-1
cdr3_aa: ASSQDVGTSADEQF

j_call: TRBJ2-7
v_call: TRBV11-2
cdr3_aa: ASSTPRGRGGEQY

j_call: TRBJ2-7
v_call: TRBV7-9
cdr3_aa: ASSYYGVGGYFYEQY

j_call: TRBJ2-3
v_call: TRBV5-1
cdr3_aa: ASSPGQGGTDTQY

j_call: TRBJ2-1
v_call: TRBV18
cdr3_aa: ASSPLTMSSYNEQF

j_call: TRBJ2-6
v_call: TRBV5-1
cdr3_aa: ASSGTGVSGANVLT

j_call: TRBJ1-2
v_call: TRBV5-1
cdr3_aa: ASSLSPGTYGYT

j_call: TRBJ2-7
v_call: TRBV23-1
cdr3_aa: ASSQSVREGAYEQY